Listed here is a single T cell receptor (beta chain). This record comes from a study of cytomegalovirus exposure and HLA in healthy donors. PCR employed 60 Vbeta and 13 Jbeta primers. The data were produced by immunoSEQ multiplex PCR, yet TCRdb's version contains in-frame clones alone and is incomplete. Among about 31,000 clones listed, roughly two fifths were seen once. This CDR3 is 14 amino acids long. The V gene lost 2 bases and the J gene lost 7 bases, with 16 bases spanning the gap. Germline-derived CDR1 and CDR2 are SGDLS and YYNGEE. V is TRBV9 and J is TRBJ2-7, with D possibly being TRBD2 (5 bases). This TCR was sampled from a woman in her forties or fifties in good health and CMV-seronegative. Sequencing input: PBMCs. CDR3 residues: CASSVGDYVGEQYF. The CDR3 DNA is TGTGCCAGCAGCGTCGGCGACTACGTGGGAGAGCAGTACTTC.